The next 24 T cell receptor beta chains were all read from a single sample in a study of T cells in women clearing cervical HPV infection. Produced via immunoSEQ multiplex PCR; TCRdb's table is partial and in-frame only. Here the sample table reports around 12,000 clones. Sequencing input: blood buffy coat. Receptor source: a woman between 18 and 70 years old with a cervical HPV16 infection that either progressed to CIN3+ or cleared (not recorded which).

On this clone itself: The sequenced fragment ends 3 residues before the CDR3 boundary, so the rest is inferred from the germline J gene. The chain couples TRBV28 to TRBJ1-4; D possibly corresponds to TRBD1 (5 bases). The germline V gene has CDR1 MDHEN and CDR2 SYDVKM. Trimming removed 5 bases from V and 0 bases from J, with 10 bases in between. There are 15 residues in the CDR3. The sequenced part of the CDR3 DNA is TGTGCCAGCAGTCGGGGGAGATCAACTAATGAAAAA. Translation gives CASSRGRSTNEK. The CDR3 in full is CASSRGRSTNEKLFF.

Points on this clone: The read comes to an end 3 residues before the CDR3 does, leaving the germline J gene to fill in the end. This sequence joins TRBV5-1 and TRBJ2-7, with a tentative D call TRBD2 (6 bases). The germline V gene has CDR1 SGHRS and CDR2 YFSETQ. The V gene lost 4 bases and the J gene lost 6 bases, with 17 bases spanning the gap. This CDR3 spans 14 amino acids. Here the CDR3 reads CASSLGPGTGEQYF. CDR3 DNA, as far as it was read: TGCGCCAGCAGCCTAGGGCCGGGGACTGGCGAG.

A note on this clone: Read data end 3 residues before the CDR3 end; the end is taken from the germline J gene. J is TRBJ1-5 and V is TRBV2; TRBD1 matches 8 bases. The germline V gene has CDR1 SNHLY and CDR2 FYNNEI. This CDR3 spans 13 amino acids. V lost 6 bases and J lost 4; bases outside the gene matches: 2. The CDR3 DNA, read in part, is TGTGCCAGCAGCAGGGGGCCTAATCAGCCC. Translating it yields CASSRGPNQP. The entire CDR3 protein reads CASSRGPNQPQHF.

With respect to this clone: The DNA ends 3 residues before the CDR3 does, and the rest of the CDR3 is filled in from the germline J gene. The rearrangement links TRBV7-2 to TRBJ2-5, with 7 nucleotides matching TRBD2. After removal of 3 bases from V and 1 base from J, the junction contained 2 bases not matched to a gene. This CDR3 is built from 14 residues. From germline, CDR1 is SGHTA and CDR2 FQGNSA. CDR3 bases read: TGTGCCAGCAGCTTGGGGGGGACCCAAGAGACC. It translates to CASSLGGTQET. The whole CDR3 is CASSLGGTQETQYF.

CDR3 residues: CASRASIGEKLFF. The CDR3 DNA, read in part, is TGTGCCAGCAGAGCTTCCATAGGGGAAAAA. The chain has TRBV28 and TRBJ1-4; D gene uncertain. Read sequence stops 3 residues before the CDR3 end, and the germline J gene provides the missing end. The CDR3 is made up of 13 amino acids. CDR1 is MDHEN and CDR2 is SYDVKM in the germline V gene. Deletions cut 6 bases from V and 8 bases from J, with 13 bases between. Full variable domain (outside the CDR3, taken from reference TRBV28 and TRBJ1-4): DVKVTQSSRYLVKRTGEKVFLECVQDMDHENMFWYRQDPGLGLRLIYFSYDVKMKEKGDIPEGYSVSREKKERFSLILESASTNQTSMYLCASRASIGEKLFFGSGTQLSVL.

About this clone itself: The sequenced fragment ends 3 residues before the CDR3 boundary, so the rest is inferred from the germline J gene. V is TRBV11-2 and J is TRBJ1-5; possible D gene TRBD1, 5 bases. CDR3 length equals 13 residues. Germline V gives CDR1 SGHAT, CDR2 FQNNGV. The ends were cut back, 4 bases at V and 4 bases at J, with 8 bases in the middle. The DNA read from the CDR3 is TGTGCCAGCAGCTCCGACAGAAATCAGCCC. Translating it yields CASSSDRNQP. The CDR3 in full is CASSSDRNQPQHF.

With regard to this clone: The read halts 3 residues ahead of the CDR3 end, with the missing end drawn from the germline J gene. The chain employs TRBV11-2 and TRBJ1-1; D unresolved. The germline V gene has CDR1 SGHAT and CDR2 FQNNGV. Between the trimmed V and J ends, which lost 0 bases and 3 bases, there was a span of 11 bases. This CDR3 spans 15 amino acids. CDR3 region: CASSLDRVPHTEAFF. The DNA read from the CDR3 is TGTGCCAGCAGCTTAGATCGGGTGCCGCACACTGAA.

In the case of this clone: The read ends 3 residues early relative to the CDR3; the germline J gene fills the gap. The chain has TRBV7-3 and TRBJ1-2, with 9 bases matching TRBD1. Germline lookup yields CDR1 SGHTA and CDR2 FQGTGA. This CDR3 is 16 amino acids long. The V segment lost 2 bases and the J segment 4 bases; nucleotides outside the gene matches: 8. The sequenced CDR3 bases are TGTGCCAGCAGCTTACCCACAGGGGGCATCGGCTATGGC. It specifies CASSLPTGGIGYG. The complete CDR3 reads CASSLPTGGIGYGYTF.

Concerning this clone itself: Coverage ceases 3 residues before the CDR3 finishes, and the germline J gene fills in the end. This chain joins TRBV10-2 and TRBJ2-7, with D possibly being TRBD1 or TRBD2 (5 bases each). V was clipped by 4 bases and J by 4 bases, with 11 bases between them. This CDR3 comprises 13 residues. Germline V gene sequence: CDR1 WSHSY, CDR2 SAAADI. CDR3 DNA (partial): TGCGCCAGCAGTGTATCGAGGGGTTACGAG. Amino acid sequence: CASSVSRGYE. The full-length CDR3 reads as CASSVSRGYEQYF.

As concerns this clone: With the read ending 3 residues before the CDR3 end, the germline J gene is used to fill in that end. V gene TRBV29-1 combines with J gene TRBJ1-2; D may be TRBD1 (6 bases). This CDR3 is 12 amino acids long. Germline lookup yields CDR1 SQVTM and CDR2 ANQGSEA. The sequenced part of the CDR3 DNA is TGCAGCGCGCTTACAGGGATTAATAGC. Translated: CSALTGINS. The whole CDR3 reads CSALTGINSYTF.

Measured by frequency, this clone is medium-sized (0.01 to 0.1%). The read terminates 3 residues ahead of where the CDR3 ends, so the germline J gene completes it. The chain couples TRBV14 to TRBJ2-2; D is perhaps TRBD1 or TRBD2 (7 bases each). With 6 bases removed from V and 8 bases from J, the gap between germline ends came to 19 bases. This CDR3 contains 15 residues. The germline V gene encodes CDR1 SGHDN and CDR2 FVKESK. The CDR3 bases that were read are TGTGCCAGCAGGACAGGGAGGGAGCCCCAGGGGGAG. This codes for CASRTGREPQGE. The complete CDR3 sequence is CASRTGREPQGELFF.

A note on this clone: Read data end 3 residues before the CDR3 end; the end is taken from the germline J gene. The V and J genes are TRBV5-6 and TRBJ2-5; the D call may be TRBD1 or TRBD2 (5 bases each). V lost 1 base and J lost 0, with 10 bases in between. The V gene's germline CDR1 is SGHDT and CDR2 YYEEEE. The CDR3 contains 15 residues. CDR3 bases read: TGTGCCAGCAGCTTGCGCAGGGAGTACCAAGAGACC. Residues: CASSLRREYQET. In full, the CDR3 is CASSLRREYQETQYF. Looking up the rest from reference TRBV5-6 and TRBJ2-5 gives the full variable domain: DAGVTQSPTHLIKTRGQQVTLRCSPKSGHDTVSWYQQALGQGPQFIFQYYEEEERQRGNFPDRFSGHQFPNYSSELNVNALLLGDSALYLCASSLRREYQETQYFGPGTRLLVL.

Notes on this clone: The read ends 3 residues shy of where the CDR3 ends; the end is completed using the germline J gene. The chain couples TRBV5-1 to TRBJ2-5, with 7 bases fitting TRBD1. V shed 4 bases and J 3 bases; nucleotides not matched to a gene: 6. This CDR3 contains 14 residues. CDR1 is SGHRS, CDR2 YFSETQ, per germline. CDR3 bases read: TGCGCCAGCAGCAGGGCGACAGGGAAAGAGACC. Translated: CASSRATGKET. The CDR3 in full is CASSRATGKETQYF.

Comments on this clone: The CDR3 end is not reached by the read, which stops 3 residues before it; the germline J gene fills it in. V usage is TRBV20-1 and J usage is TRBJ2-3, with D possibly matching TRBD1 (5 bases). CDR3 length: 14 amino acids. Trimming cost V 3 bases and J 4 bases, with 14 bases left between them. The germline CDR1 and CDR2 sequences are DFQATT and SNEGSKA (reference sequence). The sequenced part of the CDR3 DNA is TGCAGTGCTAGCATTAGACAGTTAGCAGATACG. It specifies CSASIRQLADT. The CDR3, in full, reads CSASIRQLADTQYF.

About this clone: The DNA ends 3 residues before the CDR3 does, and the rest of the CDR3 is filled in from the germline J gene. This sequence joins TRBV20-1 and TRBJ1-2; tentatively, D is TRBD1 (6 bases). Trimming left V 7 bases short and J 2 bases short, with 11 bases between. This CDR3 region has 12 residues. Germline V lookup: CDR1 DFQATT, CDR2 SNEGSKA (reference sequence). CDR3 in amino acids: CSGPTGNYGYTF. The sequenced CDR3 bases are TGCAGTGGACCGACAGGAAACTATGGC.

Points on this clone: The CDR3 goes on 3 residues after the read ends, and that part is filled in from the germline J gene. The V and J genes are TRBV7-2 and TRBJ2-7, with D perhaps matching TRBD1 (5 bases). The V end was cut by 4 bases, the J end by 4 bases, with 8 bases between. There are 12 residues in the CDR3. Per the germline V gene, CDR1 is SGHTA and CDR2 is FQGNSA. CDR3 DNA, as far as it was read: TGTGCCAGCAGCTCGCAGGGTTACGAG. It encodes CASSSQGYE. In full, the CDR3 is CASSSQGYEQYF.

With regard to this clone: Read coverage stops 3 residues before the CDR3 terminus; the germline J gene supplies the remainder. The V gene is TRBV2, the J gene TRBJ2-7; 7 bases match TRBD1. Germline V lookup: CDR1 SNHLY, CDR2 FYNNEI. The CDR3 extends over 13 amino acids. Unmatched junction bases numbered 9, after V lost 7 bases and J lost 6 bases. Partial CDR3 DNA: TGTGCCAGCACTGAGGGGGCTAAGCGCGAG. This codes for CASTEGAKRE. In full, the CDR3 is CASTEGAKREQYF.

Considering frequency, this clone is medium-sized (0.01 to 0.1%). The CDR3 extends 3 residues past the end of the read, so its final part is completed from the germline J gene. The rearrangement uses TRBV9 and TRBJ1-1; D is unresolved. The CDR3 loop spans 12 amino acids. From germline, CDR1 is SGDLS and CDR2 YYNGEE. V shed 5 bases and J shed 0 bases, with 5 bases lying between them. The CDR3 region is CASSSMNTEAFF. The sequenced part of the CDR3 DNA is TGTGCCAGCAGTTCTATGAACACTGAA. The full variable domain, its missing parts supplied by reference TRBV9 and TRBJ1-1, is DSGVTQTPKHLITATGQRVTLRCSPRSGDLSVYWYQQSLDQGLQFLIQYYNGEERAKGNILERFSAQQFPDLHSELNLSSLELGDSALYFCASSSMNTEAFFGQGTRLTVV.

On this clone: With the read ending 3 residues before the CDR3 end, the germline J gene is used to fill in that end. This specimen includes other DNA sequences encoding the same CDR3. V usage is TRBV18 and J usage is TRBJ2-1; 10 nucleotides match TRBD2. V lost 6 bases to trimming and J lost 6 bases; unmatched junction nucleotides: 11. This CDR3 comprises 16 residues. Germline CDR1 KGHSH, CDR2 LQKENI. The CDR3 region is CASSPPGAGGFNEQFF. The CDR3 DNA, read in part, is TGTGCCAGCTCCCCCCCGGGAGCGGGGGGGTTCAATGAG.

Worth noting for this clone: The CDR3 end falls 3 residues outside the read, so it is completed with the germline J gene. The rearrangement uses TRBV19 and TRBJ2-3; TRBD2 aligns across 7 bases. V was clipped by 3 bases and J by 0 bases; unmatched bases: 3. The CDR3 is 15 residues long. Per germline, CDR1 LNHDA and CDR2 SQIVND (reference sequence). The CDR3 DNA, read in part, is TGTGCCAGTAGTATGGGCGGGGGTAGCACAGATACG. Its translation is CASSMGGGSTDT. The complete CDR3 sequence is CASSMGGGSTDTQYF.

About this clone itself: The read stops 3 residues short of the end of the CDR3; the missing end is completed from the germline J gene. This rearrangement joins TRBV20-1 to TRBJ2-3; TRBD1 is a possible D gene (6 bases). Germline-derived CDR1 and CDR2 are DFQATT and SNEGSKA (reference sequence). The V end lost 5 bases, the J end lost 3 bases, and 9 bases lay between the germline ends. CDR3 size: 12 residues. The chain's CDR3 is CSAPRGTDTQYF. The DNA read from the CDR3 is TGCAGTGCTCCGAGGGGGACAGATACG.

Note on this clone: The read stops 3 residues short of the end of the CDR3; the missing end is completed from the germline J gene. The V and J genes are TRBV30 and TRBJ1-2, with TRBD1 matching 7 bases. With 7 bases clipped from V and 5 bases from J, the junction kept 13 bases outside the gene matches. CDR1 is GTSNPN, CDR2 SVGIG, per germline (reference sequence). CDR3 length: 14 residues. The sequenced CDR3 bases are TGTGCCTCCACCGGGACAGACACTATTTATGGC. Encoded protein: CASTGTDTIYG. The CDR3, in full, reads CASTGTDTIYGYTF.

In regard to this clone: Read sequence stops 3 residues before the CDR3 end, and the germline J gene provides the missing end. This chain links TRBV6-4 with TRBJ2-1, with TRBD2 matching over 11 bases. The V gene end was trimmed by 0 bases and the J gene end by 6 bases; junction bases not matched to a gene: 1. The germline V gene encodes CDR1 MRHNA and CDR2 SNTAGT. This CDR3 is 15 amino acids long. The CDR3 bases that were read are TGTGCCAGCAGTGACTCTAGCGGGGGGGCCAATGAG. It yields the protein CASSDSSGGANE. The whole CDR3 region reads CASSDSSGGANEQFF.

In the case of this clone: The read is 3 residues too short to cover the CDR3 end, so that end is filled in from the germline J gene. This chain uses TRBV28 with TRBJ1-6; TRBD1 aligns across 9 bases. J was trimmed by 11 bases and V by 10 bases; bases with no gene match: 12. This CDR3 region has 14 residues. CDR1 and CDR2 from the germline V gene are MDHEN and SYDVKM. CDR3 DNA (partial): TGTGCCACCCAAGCGACAGGGGGGAACCCACCC. Amino acid sequence: CATQATGGNPP. The CDR3, in full, reads CATQATGGNPPLHF.